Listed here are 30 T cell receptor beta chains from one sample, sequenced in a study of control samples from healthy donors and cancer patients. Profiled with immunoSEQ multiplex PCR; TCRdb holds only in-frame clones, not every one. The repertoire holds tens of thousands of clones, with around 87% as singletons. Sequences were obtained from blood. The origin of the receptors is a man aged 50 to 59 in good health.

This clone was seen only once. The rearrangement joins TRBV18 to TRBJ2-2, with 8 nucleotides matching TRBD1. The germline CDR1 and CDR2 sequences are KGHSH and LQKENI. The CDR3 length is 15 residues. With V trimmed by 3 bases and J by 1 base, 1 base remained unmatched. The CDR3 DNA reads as TGTGCCAGCTCACCGGACAGGGAGAACACCGGGGAGCTGTTTTTT. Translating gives CASSPDRENTGELFF.

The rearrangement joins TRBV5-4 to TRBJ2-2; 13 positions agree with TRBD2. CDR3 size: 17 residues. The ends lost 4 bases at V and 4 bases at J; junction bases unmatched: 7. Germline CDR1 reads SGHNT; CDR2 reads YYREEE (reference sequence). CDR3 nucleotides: TGTGCCAGCAGCCTTCGACTAGCGGGGGGACTCACCGGGGAGCTGTTTTTT. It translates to CASSLRLAGGLTGELFF.

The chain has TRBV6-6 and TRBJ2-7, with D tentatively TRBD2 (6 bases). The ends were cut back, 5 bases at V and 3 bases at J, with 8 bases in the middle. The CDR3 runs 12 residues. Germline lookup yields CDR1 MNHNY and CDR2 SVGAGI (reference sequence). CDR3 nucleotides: TGTGCCAGCAGTGTTAGCGGCTACGAGCAGTACTTC. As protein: CASSVSGYEQYF.

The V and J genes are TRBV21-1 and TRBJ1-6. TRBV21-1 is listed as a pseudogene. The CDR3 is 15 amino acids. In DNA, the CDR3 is TGTGCCAGCAGCAAACAGGGGAGGAAAGATTCACCCCTCCACTTT. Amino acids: CASSKQGRKDSPLHF.

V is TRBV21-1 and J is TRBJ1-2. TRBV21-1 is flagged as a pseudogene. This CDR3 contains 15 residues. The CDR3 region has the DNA TGTGCCAGCAGCAAGAAAGGGCCGAGGCTATATGGCTACACCTTC. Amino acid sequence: CASSKKGPRLYGYTF.

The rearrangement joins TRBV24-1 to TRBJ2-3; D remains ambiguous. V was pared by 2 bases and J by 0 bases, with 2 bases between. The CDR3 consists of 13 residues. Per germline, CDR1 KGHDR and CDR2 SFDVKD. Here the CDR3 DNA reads TGTGCCACCAGTGATTCTAGCACAGATACGCAGTATTTT. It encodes CATSDSSTDTQYF.

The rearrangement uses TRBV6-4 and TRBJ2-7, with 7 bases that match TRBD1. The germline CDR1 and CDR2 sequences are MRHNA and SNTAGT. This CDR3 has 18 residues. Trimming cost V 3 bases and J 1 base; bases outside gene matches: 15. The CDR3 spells CASSDRKIRQGMSYEQYV. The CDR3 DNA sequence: TGTGCCAGCAGTGATCGCAAAATCCGACAGGGCATGTCCTACGAGCAGTACGTC.

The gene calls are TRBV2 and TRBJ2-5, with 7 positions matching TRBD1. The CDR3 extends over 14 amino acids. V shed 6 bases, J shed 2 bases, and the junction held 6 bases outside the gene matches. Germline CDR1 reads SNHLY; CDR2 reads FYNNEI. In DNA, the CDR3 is TGTGCCAGCAGGGACCCGGGACAGCAAGAGACCCAGTACTTC. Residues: CASRDPGQQETQYF.

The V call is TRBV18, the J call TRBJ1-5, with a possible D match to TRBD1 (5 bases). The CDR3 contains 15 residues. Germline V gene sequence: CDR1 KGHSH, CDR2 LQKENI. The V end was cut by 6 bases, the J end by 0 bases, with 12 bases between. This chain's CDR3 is CASSAGGNSNQPQHF. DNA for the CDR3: TGTGCCAGCTCGGCGGGGGGGAATAGCAATCAGCCCCAGCATTTT.

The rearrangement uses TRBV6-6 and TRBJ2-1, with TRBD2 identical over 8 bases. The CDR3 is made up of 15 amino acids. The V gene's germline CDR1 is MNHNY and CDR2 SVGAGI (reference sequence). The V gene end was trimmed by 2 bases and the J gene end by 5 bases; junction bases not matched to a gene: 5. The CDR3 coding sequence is TGTGCCAGCAGTTACCAGCGGGGGATAGACAATGAGCAGTTCTTC. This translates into CASSYQRGIDNEQFF.

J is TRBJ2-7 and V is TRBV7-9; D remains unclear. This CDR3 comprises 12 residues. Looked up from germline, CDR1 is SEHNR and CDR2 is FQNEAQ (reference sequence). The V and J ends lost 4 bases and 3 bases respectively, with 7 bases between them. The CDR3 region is CASSSWDYEQYF. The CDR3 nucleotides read TGTGCCAGCAGCTCATGGGACTACGAGCAGTACTTC.

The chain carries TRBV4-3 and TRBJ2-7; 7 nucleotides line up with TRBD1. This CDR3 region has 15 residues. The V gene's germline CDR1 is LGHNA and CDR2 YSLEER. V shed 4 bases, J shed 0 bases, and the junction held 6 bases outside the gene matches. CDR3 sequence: CASSRWDSSSYEQYF. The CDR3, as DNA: TGCGCCAGCAGCCGCTGGGACAGTAGCTCCTACGAGCAGTACTTC.

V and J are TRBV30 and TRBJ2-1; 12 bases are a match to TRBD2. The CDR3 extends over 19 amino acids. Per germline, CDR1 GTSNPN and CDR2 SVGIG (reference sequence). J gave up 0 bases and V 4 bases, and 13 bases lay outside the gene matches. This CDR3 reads CAWKLIGLAGTSSYNEQFF. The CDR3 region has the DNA TGTGCCTGGAAACTAATAGGACTAGCGGGGACTAGCTCCTACAATGAGCAGTTCTTC.

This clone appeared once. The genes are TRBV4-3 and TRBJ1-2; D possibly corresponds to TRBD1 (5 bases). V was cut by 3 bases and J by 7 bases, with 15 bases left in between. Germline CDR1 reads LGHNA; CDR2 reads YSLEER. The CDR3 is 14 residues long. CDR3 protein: CASSHSDGRGGYTF. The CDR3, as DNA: TGCGCCAGCAGCCACTCGGACGGGAGGGGTGGCTACACCTTC.

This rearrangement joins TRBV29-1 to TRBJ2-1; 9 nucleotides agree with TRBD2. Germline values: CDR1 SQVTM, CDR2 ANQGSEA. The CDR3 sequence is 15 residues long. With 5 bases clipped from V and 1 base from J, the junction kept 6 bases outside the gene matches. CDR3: CSVLDSGRSYNEQFF. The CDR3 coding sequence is TGCAGCGTTTTGGATAGCGGGAGATCCTACAATGAGCAGTTCTTC.

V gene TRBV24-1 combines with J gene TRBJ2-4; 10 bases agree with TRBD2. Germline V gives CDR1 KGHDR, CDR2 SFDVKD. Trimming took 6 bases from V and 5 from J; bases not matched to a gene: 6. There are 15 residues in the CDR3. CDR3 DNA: TGTGCCACCAGTCCTAGCGGGAGTTTGGAAAACATTCAGTACTTC. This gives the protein CATSPSGSLENIQYF.

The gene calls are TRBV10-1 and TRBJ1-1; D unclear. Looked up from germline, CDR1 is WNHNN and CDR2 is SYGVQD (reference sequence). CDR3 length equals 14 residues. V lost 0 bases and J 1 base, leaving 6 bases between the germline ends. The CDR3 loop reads CASSESKGNTEAFF. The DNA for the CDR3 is TGCGCCAGCAGTGAGTCGAAGGGGAACACTGAAGCTTTCTTT.

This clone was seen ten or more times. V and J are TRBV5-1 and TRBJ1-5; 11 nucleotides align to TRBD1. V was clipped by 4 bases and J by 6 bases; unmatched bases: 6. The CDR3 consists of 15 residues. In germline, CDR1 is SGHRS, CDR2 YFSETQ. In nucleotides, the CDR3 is TGCGCCAGCAGCGAGGACAGGGGGCGCTTTCAGCCCCAGCATTTT. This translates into CASSEDRGRFQPQHF.

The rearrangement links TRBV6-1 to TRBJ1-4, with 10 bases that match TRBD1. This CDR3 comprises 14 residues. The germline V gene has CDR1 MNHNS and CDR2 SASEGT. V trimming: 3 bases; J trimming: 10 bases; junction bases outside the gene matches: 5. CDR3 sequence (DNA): TGTGCCAGCAGTGAGGACAGGGGGAGTGGAAAACTGTTTTTT. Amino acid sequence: CASSEDRGSGKLFF.

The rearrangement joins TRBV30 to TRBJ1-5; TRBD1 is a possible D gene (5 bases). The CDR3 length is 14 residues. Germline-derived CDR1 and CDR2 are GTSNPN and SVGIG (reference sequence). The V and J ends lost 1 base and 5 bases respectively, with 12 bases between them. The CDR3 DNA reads TGTGCCTGGAGTGAAGGGACGGCCTATCAGCCCCAGCATTTT. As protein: CAWSEGTAYQPQHF.

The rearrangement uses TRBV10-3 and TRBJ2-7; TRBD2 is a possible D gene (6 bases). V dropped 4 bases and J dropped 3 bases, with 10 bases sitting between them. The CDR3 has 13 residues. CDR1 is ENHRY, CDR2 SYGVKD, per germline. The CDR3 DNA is TGTGCCATCAGTGGCGGGACTTACTACGAGCAGTACTTC. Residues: CAISGGTYYEQYF.

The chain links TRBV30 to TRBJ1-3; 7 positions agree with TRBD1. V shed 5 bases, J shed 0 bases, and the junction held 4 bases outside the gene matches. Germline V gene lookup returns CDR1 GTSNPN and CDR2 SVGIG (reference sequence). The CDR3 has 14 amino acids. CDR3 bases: TGTGCCTGGTGCCCAGGGGGCTCTGGAAACACCATATATTTT. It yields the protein CAWCPGGSGNTIYF.

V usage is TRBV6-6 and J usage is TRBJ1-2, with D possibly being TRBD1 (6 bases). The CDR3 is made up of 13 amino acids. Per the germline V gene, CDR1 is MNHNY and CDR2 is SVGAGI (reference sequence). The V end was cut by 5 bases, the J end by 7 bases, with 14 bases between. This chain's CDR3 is CASSNREGRGYTF. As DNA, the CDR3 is TGTGCCAGCAGTAACAGGGAAGGGCGTGGCTACACCTTC.

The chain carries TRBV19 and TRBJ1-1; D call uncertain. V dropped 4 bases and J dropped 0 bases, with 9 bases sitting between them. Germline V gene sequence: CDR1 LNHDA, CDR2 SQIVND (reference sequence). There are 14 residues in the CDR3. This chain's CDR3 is CASSTIYVNTEAFF. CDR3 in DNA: TGTGCCAGTAGTACCATCTACGTGAACACTGAAGCTTTCTTT.

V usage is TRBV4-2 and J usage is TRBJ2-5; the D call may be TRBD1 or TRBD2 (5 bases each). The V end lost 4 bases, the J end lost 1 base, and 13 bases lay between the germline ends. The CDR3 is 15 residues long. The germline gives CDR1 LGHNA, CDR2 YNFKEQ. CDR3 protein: CASSRDLHTQETQYF. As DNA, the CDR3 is TGTGCCAGCAGCCGGGACCTACATACCCAAGAGACCCAGTACTTC.

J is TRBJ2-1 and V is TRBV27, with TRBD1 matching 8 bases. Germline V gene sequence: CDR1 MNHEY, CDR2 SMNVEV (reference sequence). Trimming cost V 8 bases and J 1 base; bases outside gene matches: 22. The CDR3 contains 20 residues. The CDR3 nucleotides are TGTGCCAGCTATAGAGGGACCGGACAGGGATTTTTGAGGTCCTACAATGAGCAGTTCTTC. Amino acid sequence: CASYRGTGQGFLRSYNEQFF.

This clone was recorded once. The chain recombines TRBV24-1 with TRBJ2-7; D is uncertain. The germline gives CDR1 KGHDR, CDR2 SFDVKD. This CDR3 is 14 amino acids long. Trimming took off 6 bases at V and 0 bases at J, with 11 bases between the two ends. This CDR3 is CATSPGLSSYEQYF. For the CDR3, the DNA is TGTGCCACCAGTCCAGGCCTCAGCTCCTACGAGCAGTACTTC.

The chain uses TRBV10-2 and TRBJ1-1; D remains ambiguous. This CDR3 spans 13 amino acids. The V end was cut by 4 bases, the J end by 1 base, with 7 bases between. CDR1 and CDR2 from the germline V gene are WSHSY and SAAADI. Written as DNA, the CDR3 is TGCGCCAGCAGTGTTAAGGCGAACACTGAAGCTTTCTTT. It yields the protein CASSVKANTEAFF.

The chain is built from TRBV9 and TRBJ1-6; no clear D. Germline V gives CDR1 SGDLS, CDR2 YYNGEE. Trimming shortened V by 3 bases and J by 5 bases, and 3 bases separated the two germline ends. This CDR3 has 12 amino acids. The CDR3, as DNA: TGTGCCAGCAGCGCGGATAATTCACCCCTCCACTTT. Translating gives CASSADNSPLHF.

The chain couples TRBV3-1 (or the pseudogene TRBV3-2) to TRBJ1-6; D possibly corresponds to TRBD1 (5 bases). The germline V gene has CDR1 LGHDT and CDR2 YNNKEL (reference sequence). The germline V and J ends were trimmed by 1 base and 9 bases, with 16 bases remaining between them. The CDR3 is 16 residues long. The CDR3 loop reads CASSQGRQGKSSPLHF. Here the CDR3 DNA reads TGTGCCAGCAGCCAAGGACGGCAGGGAAAAAGTTCACCCCTCCACTTT.